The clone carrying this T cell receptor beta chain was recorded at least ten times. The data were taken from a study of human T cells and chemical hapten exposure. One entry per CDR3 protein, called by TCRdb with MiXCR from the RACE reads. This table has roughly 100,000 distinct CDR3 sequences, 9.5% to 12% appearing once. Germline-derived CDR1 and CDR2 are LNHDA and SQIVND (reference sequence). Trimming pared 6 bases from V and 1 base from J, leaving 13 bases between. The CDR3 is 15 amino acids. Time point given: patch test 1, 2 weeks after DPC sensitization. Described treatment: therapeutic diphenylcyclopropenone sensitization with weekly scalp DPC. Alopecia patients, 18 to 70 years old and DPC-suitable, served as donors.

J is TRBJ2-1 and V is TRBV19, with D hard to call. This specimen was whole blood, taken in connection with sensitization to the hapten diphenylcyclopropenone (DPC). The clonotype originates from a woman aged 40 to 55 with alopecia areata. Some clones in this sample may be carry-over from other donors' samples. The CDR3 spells CASSPPEDSYNEQFF. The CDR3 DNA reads TGTGCCAGTAGCCCCCCTGAGGATTCCTACAATGAGCAGTTCTTC.